Below, one TCR beta chain is given with its context. In the authors' workflow: Amplification of reference gene primers provided the estimated nucleated cell counts. Generated by immunoSEQ multiplex PCR, the TCRdb table keeps only in-frame clones and is missing some. The DNA gave D and trimming, while V, J and clone size come from that table. The data hold roughly 30,000 clones, with less than 90% observed a single time. This sample is drawn from a study of blood T cell repertoires in COVID-19. V was cut by 4 bases and J by 9 bases, with 19 bases left in between. Looked up from germline, CDR1 is SGHTA and CDR2 is FQGNSA. The CDR3 is made up of 16 amino acids.

The sample comprised peripheral blood. The V and J genes are TRBV7-2 and TRBJ1-6; D gene unclear. The clonotype was recovered from a man older than 75 with active COVID-19. The CDR3 loop is CASSYLAMWSISPLHF. DNA for the CDR3: TGTGCCAGCAGCTACCTTGCGATGTGGTCAATTTCACCCCTCCACTTT.